The rows below give T cell receptor beta chains drawn from one sample of a study of CD8 T cells in ankylosing spondylitis. Using its own MiXCR run on the 5' RACE reads, TCRdb lists one record per CDR3 protein. The sample consists of more than 150,000 distinct CDR3 sequences, 9.5% to 15% of them appearing once. Material for sequencing was blood, either unsorted or a sorted T cell fraction (not recorded which). The origin of the receptors is a male donor with ankylosing spondylitis or in good health (not recorded which). Both conserved end residues are trimmed from each CDR3. D genes are given only for firm matches.

CDR3	D	V	J
ASSVASGGYYEQY	TRBD2	TRBV4-1	TRBJ2-7
ASSLGPYLAKNIQY	-	TRBV7-2	TRBJ2-4
ASNPGQATDTQY	TRBD1	TRBV5-4	TRBJ2-3
ASSPVMGSYTQY	-	TRBV3-1	TRBJ2-3
ASSLGPPAGDNEQF	TRBD2	TRBV11-3	TRBJ2-1
ASSPPRAGGTDTQY	TRBD2	TRBV7-2	TRBJ2-3
ASSYYEGIQY	-	TRBV5-1	TRBJ2-4
ASSETTGGPTDTQY	TRBD1	TRBV25-1	TRBJ2-3
ASIAQTDTQY	-	TRBV6-1	TRBJ2-3
ASRERTGSYNEQF	TRBD1	TRBV7-6	TRBJ2-1
ASHEPGVTNTEAF	-	TRBV5-1	TRBJ1-1
ASRYQGVSWSEQF	TRBD1	TRBV5-6	TRBJ2-1
ASSPGLAEPTDTQY	TRBD2	TRBV7-2	TRBJ2-3
AISEGLTGNPYQPQH	-	TRBV6-1	TRBJ1-5
SARKVAGAYNEQF	TRBD2	TRBV20-1	TRBJ2-1
ASSGSVAEQF	-	TRBV5-6	TRBJ2-1
ASSQVGGSAEAF	-	TRBV4-2	TRBJ1-1
ASSDFHEQY	-	TRBV25-1	TRBJ2-7
SVEVLAYEQY	-	TRBV29-1	TRBJ2-7
ASRLRQGQAKNIQY	TRBD1	TRBV13	TRBJ2-4
ASSYTGGEETQY	TRBD1	TRBV27	TRBJ2-5
AIYFRAGGPYEQF	TRBD2	TRBV7-9	TRBJ2-1
SVRQSMNTEAF	-	TRBV20-1	TRBJ1-1
AISESTSLQGYEQY	-	TRBV10-3	TRBJ2-7